The present T cell receptor (beta chain) was sequenced within a study of OX40 agonist ivuxolimab in advanced cancers. Study at large: Partial responses were achieved by three patients: one hepatocellular carcinoma, two cutaneous melanoma.

Clones were read by immunoSEQ multiplex PCR, and TCRdb kept only the in-frame ones, dropping some. The repertoire includes about 12,000 clones, 81% of them detected once, and about an eighth sits in the top ten. The timepoints at which blood was sampled were baseline, cycle 4 day 1, and cycle 7 day 1. The clonotype was recovered from an adult with an advanced solid tumor such as melanoma, head and neck, liver or kidney cancer. The specimen comprised CD4+ or CD8+ T cells sorted from blood, sampled in a trial of the OX40 agonist ivuxolimab.

CDR3 DNA sequence: TGTGCCAGCAGCGTCAAGGGCCGGAGCACAGATACGCAGTATTTT. This gives the protein CASSVKGRSTDTQYF. The rearrangement uses TRBV9 and TRBJ2-3; D is ambiguous. Looked up from germline, CDR1 is SGDLS and CDR2 is YYNGEE. V was cut by 2 bases and J by 0 bases, with 10 bases left in between. CDR3 length: 15 amino acids. Complete variable domain (other parts from reference TRBV9 and TRBJ2-3): DSGVTQTPKHLITATGQRVTLRCSPRSGDLSVYWYQQSLDQGLQFLIQYYNGEERAKGNILERFSAQQFPDLHSELNLSSLELGDSALYFCASSVKGRSTDTQYFGPGTRLTVL.